These 13 T cell receptor beta chains originate from one sample sequenced in a study of blood T cell repertoires in COVID-19. Sequencing was performed with immunoSEQ multiplex PCR; in TCRdb, only in-frame clones are kept and a portion is missing. The sample includes just under 350,000 clones, around nine tenths of them seen just once. The material sequenced was peripheral blood. The receptors derive from a woman aged 18 to 35 who had recovered from COVID-19.

The chain carries TRBV9 and TRBJ2-2; D possibly corresponds to TRBD2 (6 bases). Germline V gene lookup returns CDR1 SGDLS and CDR2 YYNGEE. V was shortened by 4 bases and J by 2 bases, with 15 bases between the two germline ends. This CDR3 comprises 16 residues. In DNA form, the CDR3 reads TGTGCCAGCAGCCCCCTTGCGGGGATAAACACCGGGGAGCTGTTTTTT. Protein product: CASSPLAGINTGELFF.

The CDR3 nucleotides read TGTGCTAGTGGTTTGACCACTAGCGGGAGGGTCGGAGAGACCCAGTACTTC. Amino acids: CASGLTTSGRVGETQYF. The V call is TRBV12-5, the J call TRBJ2-5; 13 bases fit TRBD2. The CDR3 is 17 residues long. With 2 bases clipped from V and 4 bases from J, the junction kept 7 bases outside the gene matches. CDR1 LGHNT and CDR2 FRNRAP come from the germline V gene.

The chain couples TRBV3-1 (or the pseudogene TRBV3-2) to TRBJ2-7, with D perhaps TRBD1 (5 bases). The germline V gene encodes CDR1 LGHDT and CDR2 YNNKEL (reference sequence). Trimming pared 0 bases from V and 2 bases from J, leaving 14 bases between. The CDR3 contains 16 residues. Written as DNA, the CDR3 is TGTGCCAGCAGCCAAGATATACAGGTCTCTCCCTACGAGCAGTACGTC. Translation gives CASSQDIQVSPYEQYV.

V and J are TRBV11-3 and TRBJ2-2, with 10 bases identical to TRBD2. The germline V gene has CDR1 SGHNT and CDR2 YENEEA. V lost 4 bases and J lost 4; bases outside the gene matches: 3. CDR3 length equals 15 residues. This CDR3 is CASSSSGRGTGELFF. The CDR3 region has the DNA TGTGCCAGCAGCTCGAGCGGGAGGGGCACCGGGGAGCTGTTTTTT.

V and J are TRBV6-5 and TRBJ1-2; 7 nucleotides line up with TRBD1. Germline CDR1 MNHEY, CDR2 SVGAGI. V was clipped by 2 bases and J by 7 bases; unmatched bases: 10. The CDR3 extends over 15 amino acids. The CDR3 protein is CASSYTGTAEGGYTF. The CDR3 bases are TGTGCCAGCAGTTACACCGGGACAGCGGAGGGTGGCTACACCTTC.

This chain links TRBV10-3 with TRBJ1-2, with 9 bases aligning to TRBD1. The CDR3 sequence is 14 residues long. In germline, CDR1 is ENHRY, CDR2 SYGVKD. J gave up 2 bases and V 6 bases, and 4 bases lay outside the gene matches. CDR3 in amino acids: CAISRQGGNYGYTF. The CDR3 bases are TGTGCCATCAGCCGACAGGGGGGGAACTATGGCTACACCTTC.

Only one count was recorded for this clone. The gene calls are TRBV5-4 and TRBJ2-3; unclear D gene. Trimming cost V 4 bases and J 6 bases, with 15 bases left between them. Germline CDR1 SGHNT, CDR2 YYREEE (reference sequence). This CDR3 region has 14 residues. Here the CDR3 DNA reads TGTGCCAGCAGCCCTACCCTCCGGGTGGATACGCAGTATTTT. This sequence encodes CASSPTLRVDTQYF.

This chain connects TRBV24-1 to TRBJ1-2; TRBD1 matches 9 bases. The CDR3 loop spans 15 amino acids. Germline CDR1 is KGHDR and CDR2 is SFDVKD. The V segment lost 4 bases and the J segment 5 bases; nucleotides outside the gene matches: 7. CDR3 protein: CATSDPGQGRYGYTF. In nucleotides, the CDR3 is TGTGCCACCAGTGACCCTGGACAGGGGAGATATGGCTACACCTTC.

The V gene is TRBV11-2, the J gene TRBJ1-2; D uncertain. Between the trimmed V and J ends, which lost 4 bases and 2 bases, there was a span of 5 bases. The CDR3 consists of 12 residues. The germline V gene encodes CDR1 SGHAT and CDR2 FQNNGV. The CDR3 sequence is CASSSQNYGYTF. The CDR3, as DNA: TGTGCCAGCAGCTCCCAAAACTATGGCTACACCTTC.

This chain uses TRBV6-5 with TRBJ1-1; the D gene is possibly TRBD1 (5 bases). The length of the CDR3 is 14 residues. CDR1 MNHEY and CDR2 SVGAGI come from the germline V gene. V was pared by 1 base and J by 7 bases, with 13 bases between. CDR3 in amino acids: CASSYWQGKGEAFF. Written as DNA, the CDR3 is TGTGCCAGCAGTTACTGGCAGGGAAAGGGTGAAGCTTTCTTT.

The V and J genes are TRBV30 and TRBJ2-5; a weak D match, TRBD2 (6 bases). The V end lost 0 bases, the J end lost 4 bases, and 15 bases lay between the germline ends. Germline V gene data show CDR1 as GTSNPN and CDR2 as SVGIG (reference sequence). The CDR3 consists of 15 residues. Here the CDR3 DNA reads TGTGCCTGGAGTGTAGGTTCTAGCGAAGGAGAGACCCAGTACTTC. Translation gives CAWSVGSSEGETQYF.

In this sample, this clone turned up once. The rearrangement uses TRBV20-1 and TRBJ2-1; D gene unclear. The CDR3 is 14 amino acids. V was cut by 3 bases and J by 2 bases, with 11 bases left in between. The germline V gene has CDR1 DFQATT and CDR2 SNEGSKA (reference sequence). The CDR3 reads CSASPRGPYNEQFF. The CDR3 DNA reads TGCAGTGCTAGTCCACGAGGCCCCTACAATGAGCAGTTCTTC.

This rearrangement joins TRBV11-2 to TRBJ2-1, with no clear D. The germline V and J ends were trimmed by 1 base and 2 bases, with 15 bases remaining between them. CDR1 is SGHAT, CDR2 FQNNGV, per germline. This CDR3 spans 17 amino acids. CDR3 in DNA: TGTGCCAGCAGCTTAGTCTTTGGCGGAGTCACCTACAATGAGCAGTTCTTC. This translates into CASSLVFGGVTYNEQFF.